This is a list of T cell receptor beta chains from one sample in a study of blood T cell repertoires in COVID-19. The data were produced by immunoSEQ multiplex PCR, yet TCRdb's version contains in-frame clones alone and is incomplete. The repertoire consists of approximately 200,000 clones, with roughly 81% occurring once and the leading ten covering about 11%. The sample consisted of peripheral blood. The receptors come from an elderly woman with COVID-19, enrolled during active disease. Both conserved end residues are trimmed from each CDR3. The order of the fields is V gene, CDR3 length, J gene, CDR3 protein.

V: TRBV5-1; length: 12; J: TRBJ1-6; CDR3: ASSQDRLNSPLH
V: TRBV18; length: 14; J: TRBJ2-1; CDR3: ASSPPGTSGIDEQF
V: TRBV28; length: 13; J: TRBJ2-7; CDR3: ASSFSGQGYDEQY
V: TRBV5-6; length: 11; J: TRBJ2-7; CDR3: ASAAGGSYEQY
V: TRBV4-1; length: 14; J: TRBJ1-2; CDR3: ASSQGRDRGNYGYT
V: TRBV2; length: 12; J: TRBJ1-2; CDR3: ASSSTDNRRSYT
V: TRBV13; length: 15; J: TRBJ2-3; CDR3: ASSYAGLAGYGDTQY
V: TRBV3-1/TRBV3-2; length: 13; J: TRBJ1-4; CDR3: ASSRYRGRDEKLF
V: TRBV5-1; length: 11; J: TRBJ2-2; CDR3: ASSPSRTGELF
V: TRBV30; length: 9; J: TRBJ1-2; CDR3: AWRTGGGYT
V: TRBV5-6; length: 13; J: TRBJ2-5; CDR3: ASSPGQGIQETQY
V: TRBV10-2; length: 13; J: TRBJ2-7; CDR3: ASSELAGGPYEQY
V: TRBV12-3/TRBV12-4; length: 11; J: TRBJ2-7; CDR3: ASSLSGGYEQY
V: TRBV9; length: 15; J: TRBJ2-2; CDR3: ASSVSSRGLNTGELF
V: TRBV11-2; length: 14; J: TRBJ2-3; CDR3: ASSLDTGSSTDTQY
V: TRBV5-8; length: 12; J: TRBJ1-2; CDR3: ASSLAQSGYGYT
V: TRBV28; length: 11; J: TRBJ1-1; CDR3: ASSLRGMTEAF
V: TRBV4-1; length: 12; J: TRBJ2-1; CDR3: ASSLGTSGFEQF
V: TRBV5-1; length: 13; J: TRBJ2-7; CDR3: ASSLEGGGYYEQY
V: TRBV28; length: 15; J: TRBJ1-5; CDR3: ASSLGGSIGRNQPQH
V: TRBV20-1; length: 9; J: TRBJ1-1; CDR3: SAIGQGEAF
V: TRBV9; length: 14; J: TRBJ2-7; CDR3: ASSVRGLAGVNEQY
V: TRBV19; length: 11; J: TRBJ1-2; CDR3: ASTRRGGRGYT
V: TRBV29-1; length: 12; J: TRBJ2-1; CDR3: SVHRPSSYNEQF
V: TRBV30; length: 10; J: TRBJ1-2; CDR3: AWSRRFYGYT
V: TRBV12-3/TRBV12-4; length: 11; J: TRBJ2-1; CDR3: ASSFFGDNEQF
V: TRBV28; length: 13; J: TRBJ2-5; CDR3: ASTSPLAGQETQY
V: TRBV3-1/TRBV3-2; length: 13; J: TRBJ2-7; CDR3: ASSQGIDSTYEQY
V: TRBV9; length: 14; J: TRBJ2-1; CDR3: ASSVGPAGAYNEQF
V: TRBV7-2; length: 11; J: TRBJ2-1; CDR3: ASSLRREDEQF
V: TRBV27; length: 11; J: TRBJ2-5; CDR3: ASSFSYQETQY
V: TRBV2; length: 12; J: TRBJ2-3; CDR3: ASSGTRGSDTQY
V: TRBV6-6; length: 10; J: TRBJ1-2; CDR3: ASSLGASGYT
V: TRBV19; length: 14; J: TRBJ2-2; CDR3: ASSIDDRANTGELF
V: TRBV6-1; length: 15; J: TRBJ1-5; CDR3: ASSEGSGARSNQPQH
V: TRBV19; length: 12; J: TRBJ2-3; CDR3: ASAGLYSTDTQY
V: TRBV30; length: 13; J: TRBJ1-2; CDR3: AWSGLTGADYGYT
V: TRBV18; length: 14; J: TRBJ1-2; CDR3: ASSPSGRGNGYGYT
V: TRBV5-6; length: 13; J: TRBJ2-5; CDR3: ASSSARTGGETQY
V: TRBV7-9; length: 14; J: TRBJ2-2; CDR3: ASRAPTSGLSGELF
V: TRBV27; length: 14; J: TRBJ2-6; CDR3: ASTPQGISGANVLT
V: TRBV30; length: 11; J: TRBJ2-5; CDR3: AWRAGAGETQY
V: TRBV18; length: 12; J: TRBJ1-3; CDR3: ASSLQGTGNTIY
V: TRBV28; length: 12; J: TRBJ1-4; CDR3: ASSLSFGQAGLF
V: TRBV4-1; length: 13; J: TRBJ2-1; CDR3: ASSHPTGGHDEQF
V: TRBV29-1; length: 11; J: TRBJ1-2; CDR3: SVVQGGADGYT
V: TRBV4-1; length: 12; J: TRBJ1-1; CDR3: ASSRGQGNTEAF
V: TRBV6-6; length: 12; J: TRBJ1-4; CDR3: ASSSAGHLEKLF
V: TRBV3-1/TRBV3-2; length: 14; J: TRBJ2-7; CDR3: ASSQGLAGVSYEQY
V: TRBV2; length: 14; J: TRBJ2-2; CDR3: ASSPLAGGNNGELF
V: TRBV23-1; length: 18; J: TRBJ1-1; CDR3: ASRLEDQSRFRREDTEAF
V: TRBV5-6; length: 13; J: TRBJ2-5; CDR3: ASSLRLAGEETQY
V: TRBV21-1; length: 13; J: TRBJ2-7; CDR3: ASSTGPGAPYEQY
V: TRBV5-6; length: 13; J: TRBJ2-2; CDR3: ASSTWTSGVGELF